The 31 T cell receptor beta chains given below trace back to one sample, sequenced in a study of cytomegalovirus exposure and HLA in healthy donors. The study ran its PCR with 60 Vbeta and 13 Jbeta primers. Assay: immunoSEQ multiplex PCR; the TCRdb copy retains only in-frame clones and omits some. Of some 200,000 clones listed, roughly 80% are singletons. Sequenced material: PBMCs. Receptors originate from a woman in her twenties or thirties in good health and CMV-seronegative.

The chain is built from TRBV2 and TRBJ2-2; D unresolved. Germline V CDR1 and CDR2: SNHLY, FYNNEI. The V gene lost 3 bases and the J gene lost 5 bases, with 4 bases spanning the gap. CDR3 length: 12 residues. For the CDR3, the DNA is TGTGCCAGCAGTGATGAGACCGGGGAGCTGTTTTTT. This gives the protein CASSDETGELFF.

This chain connects TRBV18 to TRBJ2-3; D is ambiguous. The germline gives CDR1 KGHSH, CDR2 LQKENI. This CDR3 contains 14 residues. V was trimmed by 2 bases and J by 6 bases, leaving 12 bases between them. The CDR3 nucleotides are TGTGCCAGCTCACCAGGCAGAAAAGCGGATACGCAGTATTTT. As protein: CASSPGRKADTQYF.

The chain recombines TRBV6-5 with TRBJ1-4, with 7 positions matching TRBD1. Losses at the gene ends were 6 bases for V and 3 bases for J; bases not matched to a gene: 7. The CDR3 spans 15 residues. Germline assignment: CDR1 MNHEY and CDR2 SVGAGI. The CDR3 sequence is CASRPARGANEKLFF. Written as DNA, the CDR3 is TGTGCCAGCAGGCCTGCCAGGGGGGCTAATGAAAAACTGTTTTTT.

The chain uses TRBV5-4 and TRBJ1-1; D gene ambiguous. The CDR3 totals 13 residues. Germline V gene lookup returns CDR1 SGHNT and CDR2 YYREEE (reference sequence). Trimming took 0 bases from V and 1 from J, leaving 4 bases between them. The CDR3 DNA reads TGTGCCAGCAGCTTGGGTAGGAACACTGAAGCTTTCTTT. Translation: CASSLGRNTEAFF.

This clone was seen a few times. V is TRBV7-9 and J is TRBJ2-3; TRBD2 matches at 7 bases. The CDR3 has 16 residues. J lost 4 bases, V lost 5 bases, and 12 bases had no gene match. CDR1 SEHNR and CDR2 FQNEAQ come from the germline V gene (reference sequence). CDR3 DNA: TGTGCCAGCAGCGGAACAGGACTGACTAGCCCAGATACGCAGTATTTT. Amino acid sequence: CASSGTGLTSPDTQYF.

This clone was detected a few times. This rearrangement joins TRBV28 to TRBJ2-3, with D possibly TRBD2 on 6 matching bases. This CDR3 contains 16 residues. In germline, CDR1 is MDHEN, CDR2 SYDVKM. V was shortened by 6 bases and J by 5 bases, with 21 bases between the two germline ends. CDR3 DNA sequence: TGTGCCAGCAGCCTCTTGCAGGAGGGCCTAGGAGATACGCAGTATTTT. As protein: CASSLLQEGLGDTQYF. Supplemented by reference TRBV28 and TRBJ2-3, the full variable domain reads DVKVTQSSRYLVKRTGEKVFLECVQDMDHENMFWYRQDPGLGLRLIYFSYDVKMKEKGDIPEGYSVSREKKERFSLILESASTNQTSMYLCASSLLQEGLGDTQYFGPGTRLTVL.

The V and J genes are TRBV7-9 and TRBJ2-7; TRBD2 aligns across 10 bases. V gave up 3 bases and J gave up 9 bases; unmatched junction bases: 14. The CDR3 contains 16 residues. Looked up from germline, CDR1 is SEHNR and CDR2 is FQNEAQ (reference sequence). CDR3 sequence (DNA): TGTGCCAGCAGCTTCGCCCGAAACCTAGCGGGAGTAGGGCAGTACTTC. It codes for CASSFARNLAGVGQYF.

V is TRBV5-1 and J is TRBJ2-7; 10 positions agree with TRBD1. Trimming cost V 4 bases and J 5 bases; bases outside gene matches: 9. CDR1 and CDR2 (germline): SGHRS, YFSETQ. This CDR3 comprises 15 residues. The CDR3 reads CASSLLPTGGDEQYF. In nucleotides, the CDR3 is TGCGCCAGCAGCCTACTCCCGACAGGGGGCGACGAGCAGTACTTC.

The V gene is TRBV6-5, the J gene TRBJ1-1; 7 positions agree with TRBD1. V lost 2 bases and J lost 7; bases outside the gene matches: 4. Germline V gene sequence: CDR1 MNHEY, CDR2 SVGAGI. CDR3 length equals 13 residues. The CDR3 sequence is CASSYPDRDEAFF. CDR3 bases: TGTGCCAGCAGTTACCCTGACAGGGATGAAGCTTTCTTT.

This clone came up a few times. The chain joins TRBV13 to TRBJ2-5; TRBD1 is a possible D gene (6 bases). CDR3 length equals 15 residues. The germline V gene has CDR1 PRHDT and CDR2 FYEKMQ (reference sequence). V lost 0 bases to trimming and J lost 4 bases, with 12 bases between them. The CDR3 sequence: CASSLGPQGPETQYF. The CDR3 nucleotides are TGTGCCAGCAGCTTAGGCCCTCAGGGGCCAGAGACCCAGTACTTC.

This clone came up once. The V call is TRBV19, the J call TRBJ1-5, with TRBD1 identical over 9 bases. Germline-derived CDR1 and CDR2 are LNHDA and SQIVND (reference sequence). The CDR3 length is 18 residues. The trim removed 5 bases at V and 0 bases at J, leaving 11 bases unmatched. CDR3 region: CASSDNRGPGASNQPQHF. Written as DNA, the CDR3 is TGTGCCAGTAGTGACAACAGGGGGCCCGGGGCTAGCAATCAGCCCCAGCATTTT.

V and J are TRBV30 and TRBJ1-2; possibly TRBD1 for D (5 bases). The germline V and J ends were trimmed by 7 bases and 4 bases, with 16 bases remaining between them. Germline CDR1 GTSNPN, CDR2 SVGIG (reference sequence). CDR3 length equals 13 residues. The CDR3 DNA follows: TGTGCCTTACAAGACAGCGCTCCCTATGGCTACACCTTC. As protein: CALQDSAPYGYTF.

The chain uses TRBV10-3 and TRBJ2-5; D possibly corresponds to TRBD1 (6 bases). The CDR3 sequence is 13 residues long. Germline CDR1 ENHRY, CDR2 SYGVKD. The ends were cut back, 0 bases at V and 5 bases at J, with 7 bases in the middle. CDR3 amino acids: CAISESRGETQYF. The CDR3 nucleotides read TGTGCCATCAGTGAGTCCAGGGGTGAGACCCAGTACTTC.

V gene TRBV6-1 combines with J gene TRBJ1-5; D ambiguous. Between the trimmed V and J ends, which lost 0 bases and 4 bases, there was a span of 16 bases. The CDR3 runs to 17 residues. Germline V gene lookup returns CDR1 MNHNS and CDR2 SASEGT. The CDR3 reads CASSEAAYGRENQPQHF. The CDR3 DNA reads TGTGCCAGCAGTGAAGCGGCTTATGGGCGGGAGAATCAGCCCCAGCATTTT.

The genes are TRBV27 and TRBJ2-7; a weak D match, TRBD2 (6 bases). The V end lost 8 bases, the J end lost 1 base, and 15 bases lay between the germline ends. Germline-derived CDR1 and CDR2 are MNHEY and SMNVEV (reference sequence). This CDR3 comprises 14 residues. The CDR3 loop reads CASAFRDWSYEQYF. CDR3 coding DNA: TGTGCCAGCGCGTTCCGGGACTGGTCCTACGAGCAGTACTTC.

The chain couples TRBV19 to TRBJ2-1, with 9 bases lining up with TRBD2. This CDR3 region has 15 residues. After removal of 7 bases from V and 0 bases from J, the junction contained 4 bases not matched to a gene. Per germline, CDR1 LNHDA and CDR2 SQIVND (reference sequence). CDR3 in DNA: TGTGCCAGTACTCTGACTAGCGGCTCCTACAATGAGCAGTTCTTC. Protein product: CASTLTSGSYNEQFF.

The chain couples TRBV5-8 to TRBJ2-6; tentative D call: TRBD2 (5 bases). The V gene lost 4 bases and the J gene lost 2 bases, with 10 bases spanning the gap. Germline values: CDR1 SGHTS, CDR2 YDEGEE. CDR3 length: 15 amino acids. The CDR3 DNA sequence: TGTGCCAGCAGCCCGAGGGTTGCTGGGGCCAACGTCCTGACTTTC. It translates to CASSPRVAGANVLTF.

The chain combines TRBV11-1 with TRBJ2-3, with D uncertain. Germline assignment: CDR1 SGHAT and CDR2 FQDESV (reference sequence). CDR3 size: 13 residues. Trimming pared 7 bases from V and 0 bases from J, leaving 8 bases between. CDR3 sequence reads: CASTPPSTDTQYF. In nucleotides, the CDR3 is TGTGCCAGCACCCCCCCGAGCACAGATACGCAGTATTTT.

The chain couples TRBV28 to TRBJ2-3, with 9 bases identical to TRBD1. The CDR3 loop spans 14 amino acids. With 4 bases clipped from V and 5 bases from J, the junction kept 4 bases outside the gene matches. Germline V gene data show CDR1 as MDHEN and CDR2 as SYDVKM. CDR3 amino acids: CASSSQGARDTQYF. Written as DNA, the CDR3 is TGTGCCAGCAGTTCACAGGGGGCCCGAGATACGCAGTATTTT.

V and J are TRBV21-1 and TRBJ2-4; the D call of TRBD2 is as the table states it, not checked on the DNA. TRBV21-1 is given as a pseudogene. This CDR3 contains 22 residues. CDR3: CASTNPEPLLARGSQAKNIQYF. The CDR3 nucleotides are TGTGCCAGCACGAACCCCGAGCCCCTACTAGCGAGGGGGTCTCAGGCCAAAAACATTCAGTACTTC.

This chain links TRBV2 with TRBJ2-2; 7 bases align to TRBD2. V gave up 7 bases and J gave up 0 bases; unmatched junction bases: 8. Looked up from germline, CDR1 is SNHLY and CDR2 is FYNNEI. This CDR3 has 16 amino acids. The CDR3 region is CASKAAGTTNTGELFF. For the CDR3, the DNA is TGTGCCAGCAAAGCAGCCGGGACTACGAACACCGGGGAGCTGTTTTTT.

V is TRBV5-1 and J is TRBJ1-6; D uncertain. The ends were cut back, 3 bases at V and 6 bases at J, with 16 bases in the middle. The CDR3 runs 16 residues. Germline V gives CDR1 SGHRS, CDR2 YFSETQ. CDR3 DNA sequence: TGCGCCAGCAGCTCCTACCCTTCCCGCCTTAATTCACCCCTCCACTTT. Amino acid sequence: CASSSYPSRLNSPLHF.

CDR3 protein: CASRGALRETQYF. The CDR3 DNA reads TGTGCCAGCAGGGGGGCGTTGAGGGAGACCCAGTACTTC. The chain couples TRBV6-1 to TRBJ2-5; weak D call: TRBD1 (6 bases). Per germline, CDR1 MNHNS and CDR2 SASEGT. V gave up 6 bases and J gave up 5 bases, with 13 bases separating them. This CDR3 spans 13 amino acids.

V usage is TRBV5-1 and J usage is TRBJ2-4; 8 positions match TRBD1. V lost 0 bases and J lost 0; bases outside the gene matches: 8. Germline V gives CDR1 SGHRS, CDR2 YFSETQ. The length of the CDR3 is 18 residues. The CDR3 is CASSLGEDRAIAKNIQYF. The CDR3 nucleotides read TGCGCCAGCAGCTTGGGTGAGGACAGGGCCATAGCCAAAAACATTCAGTACTTC.

V gene TRBV29-1 combines with J gene TRBJ2-7; 7 nucleotides match TRBD1. Germline-derived CDR1 and CDR2 are SQVTM and ANQGSEA. V was clipped by 7 bases and J by 0 bases; unmatched bases: 6. The CDR3 covers 13 residues. The CDR3 DNA reads as TGCAGCGGCTCAGGGGGAAACTCCTACGAGCAGTACTTC. Its protein product is CSGSGGNSYEQYF.

The DNA for the CDR3 is TGTGCCAGTTCTAGCGGCACAGCTAAGTTTGTTTTGAGCTCCTACAATGAGCAGTTCTTC. Translated, it gives CASSSGTAKFVLSSYNEQFF. V usage is TRBV19 and J usage is TRBJ2-1; 7 bases match TRBD2. CDR1 is LNHDA and CDR2 is SQIVND in the germline V gene (reference sequence). After removal of 8 bases from V and 0 bases from J, the junction contained 22 bases not matched to a gene. The CDR3 consists of 20 residues.

The V and J genes are TRBV15 and TRBJ2-5; TRBD2 matches at 9 bases. Trimming cost V 3 bases and J 4 bases; bases outside gene matches: 12. The germline V gene has CDR1 LNHNV and CDR2 YYDKDF (reference sequence). This CDR3 has 17 residues. CDR3 in DNA: TGTGCCACCAGCAGGGGGGGGTGGCGGGGGGGCCGAGAGACCCAGTACTTC. Translation: CATSRGGWRGGRETQYF.

V usage is TRBV30 and J usage is TRBJ1-1; 9 bases fit TRBD1. The CDR3 has 16 residues. V lost 4 bases and J lost 0; bases outside the gene matches: 9. Germline values: CDR1 GTSNPN, CDR2 SVGIG (reference sequence). The CDR3 DNA sequence: TGTGCCTGGATCCCCACAGGGGGCCCGATGAACACTGAAGCTTTCTTT. It codes for CAWIPTGGPMNTEAFF.

The chain uses TRBV5-4 and TRBJ1-1, with a weak D call TRBD1 (5 bases). V was shortened by 2 bases and J by 9 bases, with 14 bases between the two germline ends. This CDR3 spans 13 amino acids. Germline values: CDR1 SGHNT, CDR2 YYREEE (reference sequence). CDR3 in amino acids: CASSFLAGGKAFF. CDR3 in DNA: TGTGCCAGCAGCTTCCTAGCCGGGGGAAAAGCTTTCTTT.

The V gene is TRBV4-1, the J gene TRBJ1-2; D is uncertain. Germline assignment: CDR1 MGHRA and CDR2 YSYEKL. V was clipped by 4 bases and J by 2 bases, with 14 bases between them. The CDR3 runs to 15 residues. In DNA, the CDR3 is TGCGCCAGCAGCCCCCCCGCTTCCTACAACTATGGCTACACCTTC. Its protein is CASSPPASYNYGYTF.

J is TRBJ1-1 and V is TRBV2; no clear D gene. Trimming shortened V by 2 bases and J by 0 bases, and 7 bases separated the two germline ends. The CDR3 consists of 14 residues. Germline V lookup: CDR1 SNHLY, CDR2 FYNNEI. In nucleotides, the CDR3 is TGTGCCAGCAGTGAAAGGACTCTGAACACTGAAGCTTTCTTT. Translation: CASSERTLNTEAFF.